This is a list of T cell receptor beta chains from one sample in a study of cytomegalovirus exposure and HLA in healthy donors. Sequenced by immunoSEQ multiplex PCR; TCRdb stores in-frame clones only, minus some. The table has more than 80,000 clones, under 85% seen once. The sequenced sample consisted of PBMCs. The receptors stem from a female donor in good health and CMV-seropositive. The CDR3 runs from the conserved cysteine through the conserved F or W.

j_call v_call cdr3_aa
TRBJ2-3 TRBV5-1 CASSPPSGLAGGGDTQYF
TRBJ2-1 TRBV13 CASTHLGTTRENEQFF
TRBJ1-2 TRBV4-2 CASSQEGGAYGYTF
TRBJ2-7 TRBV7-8 CASSLAQGPSYEQYF
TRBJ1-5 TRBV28 CASRGAPGGAPYSNQPQHF
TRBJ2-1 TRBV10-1 CASSESGVYNEQFF
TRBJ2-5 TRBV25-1 CASSAGGGGQETQYF
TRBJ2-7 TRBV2 CASRMDSNYEQYF
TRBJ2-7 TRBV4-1 CASSQGQSSYEQYF
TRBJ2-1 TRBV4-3 CASSQETPGSPYNEQFF
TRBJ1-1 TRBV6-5 CASSPREANTEAFF
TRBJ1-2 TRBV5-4 CASSPTREGGYTF
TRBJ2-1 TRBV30 CAWSVELAGGKPQFF
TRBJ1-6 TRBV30 CAWSRRQKNSPLHF
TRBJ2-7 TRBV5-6 CASTGIQRNRGENSYEQYF
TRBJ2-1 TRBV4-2 CASSQDPSGINEQFF
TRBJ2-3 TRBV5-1 CASSSRETGTADTQYF
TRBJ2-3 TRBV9 CASSRDPGDTQYF
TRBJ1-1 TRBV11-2 CASGRGAQNTEAFF
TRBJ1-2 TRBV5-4 CASSFPERNYGYTF
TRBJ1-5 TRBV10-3 CAIAGTGGNQPQHF
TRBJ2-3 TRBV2 CASSDQLAGGPTDTQYF
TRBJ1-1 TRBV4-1 CASSQVGTGYVNTEAFF
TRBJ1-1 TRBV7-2 CASSLMPGGRIGAFF
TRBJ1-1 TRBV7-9 CASIPGQGRTEAFF
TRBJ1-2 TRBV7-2 CASRQGFNYGYTF
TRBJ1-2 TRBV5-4 CASSPGQVPNYGYTF
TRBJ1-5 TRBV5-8 CASSDPISRKQPQHF
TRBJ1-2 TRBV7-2 CASSLVTGDYGYTF
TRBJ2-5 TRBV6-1 CASTFSVAQETQYF
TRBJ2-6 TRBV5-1 CASSLAATSTWANVLTF
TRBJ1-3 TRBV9 CASSDWSSGNTIYF
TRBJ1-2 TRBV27 CASSSPGPNYGYTF
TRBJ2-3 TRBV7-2 CASSLIRGGTTDTQYF
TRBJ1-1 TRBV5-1 CASSWGTGSPEAFF
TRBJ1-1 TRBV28 CASRTRGTEAFF
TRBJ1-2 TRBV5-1 CASSLDSSGYTF
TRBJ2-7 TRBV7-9 CASSSTSGTYEQYF
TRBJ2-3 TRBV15 CATSSAAGGPADTQYF
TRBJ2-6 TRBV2 CASTADFHSGANVLTF
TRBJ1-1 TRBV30 CAWKTGIGAFF
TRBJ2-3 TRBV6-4 CASSDPGQGADTQYF
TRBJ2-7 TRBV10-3 CAISVGGVYEQYF
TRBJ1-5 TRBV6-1 CASSQTLQGNQPQHF
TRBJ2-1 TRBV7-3 CASSLRTSGISYNEQFF
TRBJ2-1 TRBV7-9 CASSSYDRSVYNEQFF
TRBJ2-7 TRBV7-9 CASSLEARNTYEQYF
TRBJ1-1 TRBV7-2 CASSLAPGPLNTEAFF
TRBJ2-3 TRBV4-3 CASSQERTSTDTQYF
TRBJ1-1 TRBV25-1 CASSDGTGVSAEAFF
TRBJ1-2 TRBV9 CASSPSGGGNHGYTF
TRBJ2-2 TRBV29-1 CSVEPLFGELFF
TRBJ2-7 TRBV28 CASSNRPGYGTGTYEQYF
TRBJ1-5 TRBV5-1 CASSVDRGDQPQHF